The 7 T cell receptor beta chains below all came from one sample that was sequenced in a study of shared clonotypes between healthy human individuals. Here immunoSEQ multiplex PCR was the method, and the copy in TCRdb shows in-frame clones only, minus some. This table holds 450,000 to 550,000 clones, roughly 78% found once. Sequenced input: PBMCs. The receptors derive from a middle-aged woman in good health. Some clones in this sample may be carry-over from other donors' samples.

The rearrangement links TRBV11-2 to TRBJ2-7, with a possible D match to TRBD1 (6 bases). Trimming pared 4 bases from V and 5 bases from J, leaving 12 bases between. Germline CDR1 and CDR2: SGHAT and FQNNGV. The CDR3 sequence is 13 residues long. CDR3 bases: TGTGCCAGCAGCTCACGGTGGGACAACGAGCAGTACTTC. It specifies CASSSRWDNEQYF.

With respect to this clone: At one end the junction does not follow the germline gene, possibly because of a read error. V is TRBV7-7 and J is TRBJ2-1; TRBD2 agrees at 13 bases. The CDR3 runs 17 residues. CDR1 is SSHAT and CDR2 is FNYEAQ in the germline V gene (reference sequence). The CDR3 is CASSPATSGRVYNEQFF. In nucleotides, the CDR3 is TGTGCTAGCAGCCCGGCAACTAGCGGGAGGGTCTACAATGAGCAGTTCTTC.

The gene calls are TRBV7-8 and TRBJ1-2, with D unclear. CDR1 and CDR2 (germline): SGHVS, FQNEAQ. The CDR3 is 15 amino acids. V lost 3 bases to trimming and J lost 0 bases, with 11 bases between them. CDR3 nucleotide sequence: TGTGCCAGCAGCTTGGACCGGGGAACTAACTATGGCTACACCTTC. Amino acid sequence: CASSLDRGTNYGYTF. The full variable domain, with the rest looked up from reference TRBV7-8 and TRBJ1-2, is GAGVSQSPRYKVAKRGQDVALRCDPISGHVSLFWYQQALGQGPEFLTYFQNEAQLDKSGLPSDRFFAERPEGSVSTLKIQRTQQEDSAVYLCASSLDRGTNYGYTFGSGTRLTVV.

The CDR3 DNA follows: TGTGCCAGCAGCTTGGATGCGGGAACAGCCTACGAGCAGTACTTC. It translates to CASSLDAGTAYEQYF. J is TRBJ2-7 and V is TRBV5-4; D may be TRBD2 (6 bases). Trimming took 0 bases from V and 2 from J, leaving 12 bases between them. Germline V lookup: CDR1 SGHNT, CDR2 YYREEE (reference sequence). The CDR3 has 15 residues.

CDR3 nucleotide sequence: TGTGCCAGCAGTTACTCGCCGACAGCAAACTATGGCTACACCTTC. Protein sequence: CASSYSPTANYGYTF. The chain carries TRBV6-5 and TRBJ1-2; D is perhaps TRBD1 (5 bases). CDR3 length: 15 residues. CDR1 is MNHEY, CDR2 SVGAGI, per germline. With 0 bases removed from V and 2 bases from J, the gap between germline ends came to 10 bases.

This clone appeared many times. V and J are TRBV4-1 and TRBJ2-5, with TRBD2 as a possible D gene (5 bases). Trimming pared 1 base from V and 5 bases from J, leaving 11 bases between. CDR3 length equals 14 residues. Germline V CDR1 and CDR2: MGHRA, YSYEKL. CDR3 sequence: CASSQVEGLETQYF. In nucleotides, the CDR3 is TGCGCCAGCAGCCAAGTTGAGGGCTTGGAGACCCAGTACTTC.

The chain recombines TRBV5-8 with TRBJ2-7; no clear D gene. The CDR3 is made up of 15 amino acids. CDR1 and CDR2 from the germline V gene are SGHTS and YDEGEE. V was trimmed by 3 bases and J by 4 bases, leaving 17 bases between them. CDR3 DNA sequence: TGTGCCAGCAGCTCGGTCCAGGTCGGTATGTACGAGCAGTACTTC. The encoded protein is CASSSVQVGMYEQYF.